This T cell receptor beta chain was retrieved from a study of T-cell reconstitution after alpha-beta-depleted transplantation in children. Overall study results and limits: One year after transplant, T-cell counts and diversity came mostly from newly produced T cells. High day-60 TCRbeta diversity in some patients came from surviving recipient T cells and thymic progenitors. Expanded graft clones, several hundred of them, were reportedly the source of alpha-beta T cells about two months after transplant.

The CDR3 consists of 13 residues. J lost 2 bases, V lost 6 bases, and 3 bases had no gene match. The germline CDR1 and CDR2 sequences are SQVTM and ANQGSEA. As it was prepared, the TCRbeta library received unique molecular identifiers. From the PCR reads, TCRdb called clonotypes with MiXCR, one entry per CDR3 protein. Seen here are about 980,000 distinct CDR3 sequences, roughly 29% observed once, and the top ten hold roughly 30%. As regards this clonotype: Antigen unknown.

The chain employs TRBV29-1 and TRBJ2-5; TRBD1 agrees at 10 bases. Sequenced material: PBMCs, mostly from graft donor cells, taken 360 days after TCRalphabeta/CD19-depleted stem cell transplant. The sequence was obtained from a boy in the first two years of life who had a stem cell transplant for SCID, so the T cells may come from the graft donor. CDR3 in amino acids: CSVPGQGQETQYF. CDR3 DNA sequence: TGCAGCGTCCCGGGACAGGGGCAAGAGACCCAGTACTTC.